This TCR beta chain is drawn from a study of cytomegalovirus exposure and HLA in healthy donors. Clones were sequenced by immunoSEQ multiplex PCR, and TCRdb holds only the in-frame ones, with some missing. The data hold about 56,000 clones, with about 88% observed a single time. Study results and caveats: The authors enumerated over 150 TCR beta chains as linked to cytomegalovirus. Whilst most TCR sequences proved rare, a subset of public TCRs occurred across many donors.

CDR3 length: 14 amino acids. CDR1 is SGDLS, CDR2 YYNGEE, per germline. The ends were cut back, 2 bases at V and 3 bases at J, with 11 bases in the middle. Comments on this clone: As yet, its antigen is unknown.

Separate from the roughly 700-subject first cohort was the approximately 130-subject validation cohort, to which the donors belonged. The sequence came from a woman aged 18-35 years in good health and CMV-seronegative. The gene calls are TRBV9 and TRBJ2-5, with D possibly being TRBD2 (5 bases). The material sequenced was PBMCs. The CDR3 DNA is TGTGCCAGCAGCGTGGAGGCTGGGGAAGAGACCCAGTACTTC. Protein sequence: CASSVEAGEETQYF.